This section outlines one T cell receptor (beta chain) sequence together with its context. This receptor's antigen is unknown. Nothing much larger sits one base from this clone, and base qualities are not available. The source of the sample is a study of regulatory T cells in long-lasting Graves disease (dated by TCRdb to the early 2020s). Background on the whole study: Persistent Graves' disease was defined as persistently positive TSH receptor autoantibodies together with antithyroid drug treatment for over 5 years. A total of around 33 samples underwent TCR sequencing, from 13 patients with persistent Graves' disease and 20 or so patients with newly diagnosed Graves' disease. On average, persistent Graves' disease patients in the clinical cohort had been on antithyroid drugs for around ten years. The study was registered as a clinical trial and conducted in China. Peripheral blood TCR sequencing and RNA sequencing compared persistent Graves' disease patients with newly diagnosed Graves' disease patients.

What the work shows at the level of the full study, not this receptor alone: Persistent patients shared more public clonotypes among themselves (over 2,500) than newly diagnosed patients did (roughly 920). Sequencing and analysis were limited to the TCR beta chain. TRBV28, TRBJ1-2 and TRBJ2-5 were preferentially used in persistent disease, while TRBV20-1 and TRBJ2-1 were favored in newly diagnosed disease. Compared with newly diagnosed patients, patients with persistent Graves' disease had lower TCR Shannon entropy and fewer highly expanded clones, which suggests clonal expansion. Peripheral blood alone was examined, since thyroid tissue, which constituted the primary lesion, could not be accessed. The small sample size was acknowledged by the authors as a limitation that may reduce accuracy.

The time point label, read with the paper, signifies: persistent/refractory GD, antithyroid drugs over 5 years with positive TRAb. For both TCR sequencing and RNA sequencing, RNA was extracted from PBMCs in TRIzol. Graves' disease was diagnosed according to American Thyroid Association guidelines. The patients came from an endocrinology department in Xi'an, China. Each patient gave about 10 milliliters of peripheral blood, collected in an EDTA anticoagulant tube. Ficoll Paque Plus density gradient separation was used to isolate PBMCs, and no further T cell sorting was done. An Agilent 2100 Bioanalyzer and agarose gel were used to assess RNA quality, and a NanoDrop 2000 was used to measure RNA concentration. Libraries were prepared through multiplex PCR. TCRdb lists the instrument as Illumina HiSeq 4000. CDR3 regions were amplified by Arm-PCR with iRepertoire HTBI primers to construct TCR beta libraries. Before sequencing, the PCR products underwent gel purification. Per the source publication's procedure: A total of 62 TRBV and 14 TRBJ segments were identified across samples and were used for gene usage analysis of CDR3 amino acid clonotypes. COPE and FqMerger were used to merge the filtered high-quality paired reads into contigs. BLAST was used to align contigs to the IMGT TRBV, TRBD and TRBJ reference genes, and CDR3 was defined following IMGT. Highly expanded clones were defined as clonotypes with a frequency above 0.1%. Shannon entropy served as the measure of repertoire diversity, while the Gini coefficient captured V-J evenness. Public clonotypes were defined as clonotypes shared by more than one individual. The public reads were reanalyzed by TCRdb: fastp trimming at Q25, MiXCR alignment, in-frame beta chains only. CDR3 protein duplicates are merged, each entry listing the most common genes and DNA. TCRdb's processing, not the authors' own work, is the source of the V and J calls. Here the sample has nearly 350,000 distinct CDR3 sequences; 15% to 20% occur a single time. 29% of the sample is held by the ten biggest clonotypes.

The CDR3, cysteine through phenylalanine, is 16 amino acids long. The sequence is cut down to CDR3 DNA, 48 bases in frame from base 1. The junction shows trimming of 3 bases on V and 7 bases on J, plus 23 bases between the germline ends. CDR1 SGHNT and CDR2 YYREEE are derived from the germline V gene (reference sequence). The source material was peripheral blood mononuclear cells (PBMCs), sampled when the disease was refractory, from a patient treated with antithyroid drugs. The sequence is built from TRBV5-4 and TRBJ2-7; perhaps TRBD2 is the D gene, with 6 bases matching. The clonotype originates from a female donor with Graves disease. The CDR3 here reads CASSSLTGTSLEEQYF. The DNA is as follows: TGTGCCAGCAGCTCCCTTACCGGGACTTCTCTTGAAGAGCAGTACTTC.